This T cell receptor beta chain was sequenced during a study of siplizumab effects on memory and regulatory T cells. Over a period of five to seven days at 37 degrees C, the mixed lymphocyte reaction cells were cocultured. TCRdb's copy holds only in-frame clones and misses some; the assay was immunoSEQ multiplex PCR. This sample has some 15,000 clones, with roughly 50% found just once. This clone was counted only a few times. As yet, its antigen is unknown. With V trimmed by 2 bases and J by 0 bases, 2 bases remained unmatched. Germline CDR1 LNHNV, CDR2 YYDKDF (reference sequence). The CDR3 loop spans 15 amino acids.

The chain links TRBV15 to TRBJ2-7; 9 bases map to TRBD1. The sequence was collected from a human donor in good health; the cells came from an allogeneic mixed lymphocyte reaction. Specimen: CFSE-low (dividing) CD4+ T cells sorted from an allogeneic mixed lymphocyte reaction. DNA for the CDR3: TGTGCCACCAGCAGAACAGGGGGCAGCTCCTACGAGCAGTACTTC. It codes for CATSRTGGSSYEQYF.